The 30 T cell receptor beta chains given below trace back to one sample, sequenced in a study of cytomegalovirus exposure and HLA in healthy donors. PCR involved 60 Vbeta and 13 Jbeta primers. Assay used: immunoSEQ multiplex PCR; TCRdb lists only in-frame clones, some missing. The repertoire holds over 150,000 clones, with around 75% as singletons. Sample: PBMCs. These receptors originate from a male donor in good health and CMV-seronegative.

CDR3 DNA: TGTGCCAGCTCGACCGGAGGTAGGGATAACGCTAACTATGGCTACACCTTC. Protein sequence: CASSTGGRDNANYGYTF. The chain recombines TRBV18 with TRBJ1-2; D remains ambiguous. This CDR3 is built from 17 residues. V was clipped by 6 bases and J by 0 bases, with 20 bases between them. CDR1 is KGHSH, CDR2 LQKENI, per germline.

V and J are TRBV27 and TRBJ2-1; 13 nucleotides agree with TRBD2. V dropped 1 base and J dropped 7; count of bases not matched to a gene: 10. The CDR3 length is 18 residues. Germline assignment: CDR1 MNHEY and CDR2 SMNVEV (reference sequence). The CDR3 region is CASSLFGTSGALGNEQFF. CDR3 in DNA: TGTGCCAGCAGTTTATTTGGGACTAGCGGGGCCTTGGGGAATGAGCAGTTCTTC.

Details on this clone: A read error may account for a junction end that differs from germline. This sequence joins TRBV29-1 and TRBJ2-5; D not certain. Gene TRBJ2-7 matches the end of the DNA better, so the J call may be wrong. The CDR3 has 10 amino acids. Germline V gene lookup returns CDR1 SQVTM and CDR2 ANQGSEA. The CDR3, as DNA: TGCAGCCTTGACTGGTACGAGCAGTACTTC. Amino acid sequence: CSLDWYEQYF.

On this clone itself: Without the conserved terminal phenylalanine or tryptophan, this CDR3 likely stems from a read error. It is unclear where the CDR3 begins or ends on the DNA, so no DNA is shown, and the CDR3 is as TCRdb lists it. CDR3 region: CASSPFPGSSNL. V and J are TRBV18 and TRBJ1-3. The CDR3 is 12 amino acids long, termini counted. Germline loops: CDR1 KGHSH, CDR2 LQKENI.

V is TRBV29-1 and J is TRBJ2-7; D is unresolved. This CDR3 spans 13 amino acids. The V end lost 5 bases, the J end lost 3 bases, and 14 bases lay between the germline ends. Looked up from germline, CDR1 is SQVTM and CDR2 is ANQGSEA. The DNA of the CDR3 is TGCAGCGTTTTGATTACGAACAGCTACGAGCAGTACTTC. It is translated as CSVLITNSYEQYF.

This chain connects TRBV5-4 to TRBJ1-4; D gene unclear. In germline, CDR1 is SGHNT, CDR2 YYREEE (reference sequence). V shed 4 bases and J shed 10 bases, with 17 bases lying between them. The CDR3 length is 14 residues. CDR3 DNA sequence: TGTGCCAGCAGCACGGAGACCGGGTCCGTAAAACTGTTTTTT. As protein: CASSTETGSVKLFF.

This clone was counted once. V is TRBV5-1 and J is TRBJ2-2; D remains ambiguous. The CDR3 contains 16 residues. The V end was cut by 4 bases, the J end by 0 bases, with 13 bases between. Germline lookup yields CDR1 SGHRS and CDR2 YFSETQ. CDR3 sequence (DNA): TGCGCCAGCAGCCGAGGCGCACTCGCGAACACCGGGGAGCTGTTTTTT. Translation: CASSRGALANTGELFF.

This rearrangement joins TRBV19 to TRBJ1-1, with D unclear. With 0 bases removed from V and 6 bases from J, the gap between germline ends came to 11 bases. The CDR3 spans 14 residues. The germline gives CDR1 LNHDA, CDR2 SQIVND (reference sequence). CDR3 sequence: CASSIDRESPEAFF. The CDR3 bases are TGTGCCAGTAGTATAGACCGGGAAAGTCCTGAAGCTTTCTTT.

V usage is TRBV27 and J usage is TRBJ1-4, with 9 bases lining up with TRBD1. Trimming took 3 bases from V and 5 from J; bases not matched to a gene: 1. CDR1 MNHEY and CDR2 SMNVEV come from the germline V gene (reference sequence). This CDR3 region has 14 residues. The CDR3 here is CASSFGTGNEKLFF. As DNA, the CDR3 is TGTGCCAGCAGTTTCGGGACAGGGAATGAAAAACTGTTTTTT.

This clone is a singleton in its sample. This chain uses TRBV5-1 with TRBJ1-1, with a possible D match to TRBD1 (6 bases). The CDR3 is made up of 14 amino acids. Trimming pared 1 base from V and 8 bases from J, leaving 15 bases between. The V gene's germline CDR1 is SGHRS and CDR2 YFSETQ. The CDR3 region is CASSLQGQPEEAFF. The CDR3 DNA reads as TGCGCCAGCAGCTTGCAGGGACAACCAGAGGAAGCTTTCTTT.

This clone occurred a few times. The chain links TRBV2 to TRBJ2-5; the D is unclear. CDR1 SNHLY and CDR2 FYNNEI come from the germline V gene. This CDR3 is 14 amino acids long. V was shortened by 4 bases and J by 0 bases, with 9 bases between the two germline ends. The CDR3 loop is CASSVATYQETQYF. DNA for the CDR3: TGTGCCAGCAGTGTGGCCACGTACCAAGAGACCCAGTACTTC.

The chain recombines TRBV28 with TRBJ2-7, with 8 bases aligning to TRBD1. The length of the CDR3 is 15 residues. Per germline, CDR1 MDHEN and CDR2 SYDVKM. V shed 4 bases, J shed 4 bases, and the junction held 9 bases outside the gene matches. The CDR3 is CASSYPGQATYEQYF. In DNA form, the CDR3 reads TGTGCCAGCAGTTACCCGGGACAGGCGACTTACGAGCAGTACTTC. Looking up the rest from reference TRBV28 and TRBJ2-7 gives the full variable domain: DVKVTQSSRYLVKRTGEKVFLECVQDMDHENMFWYRQDPGLGLRLIYFSYDVKMKEKGDIPEGYSVSREKKERFSLILESASTNQTSMYLCASSYPGQATYEQYFGPGTRLTVT.

V usage is TRBV6-5 and J usage is TRBJ2-3, with a weak D call TRBD1 (5 bases). The CDR3 sequence is 14 residues long. The germline CDR1 and CDR2 sequences are MNHEY and SVGAGI. V lost 4 bases to trimming and J lost 2 bases, with 10 bases between them. CDR3 sequence: CASSFRQTTDTQYF. The CDR3 DNA reads TGTGCCAGCAGTTTCCGACAGACCACAGATACGCAGTATTTT.

The chain combines TRBV28 with TRBJ1-2; no clear D. CDR3 length: 12 residues. The V gene's germline CDR1 is MDHEN and CDR2 SYDVKM. Trimming stripped 8 bases from V and 4 bases from J, with 11 bases between. The CDR3 region is CASGGSLYGYTF. In nucleotides, the CDR3 is TGTGCCAGCGGAGGGTCCCTCTATGGCTACACCTTC.

The chain joins TRBV18 to TRBJ1-4; maybe TRBD1 (6 bases). V was cut by 3 bases and J by 0 bases, with 11 bases left in between. Germline V CDR1 and CDR2: KGHSH, LQKENI. The CDR3 is 16 amino acids. The CDR3 bases are TGTGCCAGCTCACCGCAGGGGTTTGCAACTAATGAAAAACTGTTTTTT. It specifies CASSPQGFATNEKLFF.

The rearrangement joins TRBV6-5 to TRBJ1-4; D perhaps matches TRBD1 (6 bases). Looked up from germline, CDR1 is MNHEY and CDR2 is SVGAGI. V lost 4 bases, J lost 0 bases, and 9 bases lay in between. The CDR3 is 15 amino acids. This chain's CDR3 is CASSWTAATNEKLFF. The CDR3 DNA reads TGTGCCAGCAGTTGGACAGCTGCAACTAATGAAAAACTGTTTTTT.

J is TRBJ1-3 and V is TRBV6-1; no definite D call. In germline, CDR1 is MNHNS, CDR2 SASEGT. With 8 bases removed from V and 1 base from J, the gap between germline ends came to 12 bases. This CDR3 comprises 14 residues. CDR3: CASFARDSGNTIYF. The DNA for the CDR3 is TGTGCCAGCTTCGCCCGAGATTCTGGAAACACCATATATTTT.

J is TRBJ1-3 and V is TRBV27; 7 bases agree with TRBD1. This CDR3 has 13 amino acids. Per the germline V gene, CDR1 is MNHEY and CDR2 is SMNVEV (reference sequence). The junction had 8 bases not matched to a gene; V was cut back by 5 bases and J by 10 bases. As DNA, the CDR3 is TGTGCCAGCAGTCTCTCGACAGGGAGGACCATATATTTT. It is translated as CASSLSTGRTIYF.

The chain uses TRBV28 and TRBJ1-1, with TRBD1 as a possible D gene (5 bases). This CDR3 comprises 15 residues. V was pared by 3 bases and J by 6 bases, with 17 bases between. Per germline, CDR1 MDHEN and CDR2 SYDVKM. CDR3 in amino acids: CASSFLGARRAEAFF. DNA of the CDR3: TGTGCCAGCAGTTTTCTCGGGGCCCGGAGGGCTGAAGCTTTCTTT.

The chain links TRBV11-2 to TRBJ2-3, with D tentatively TRBD1 (5 bases). The germline V gene has CDR1 SGHAT and CDR2 FQNNGV. The CDR3 is 14 amino acids. The V end lost 7 bases, the J end lost 2 bases, and 13 bases lay between the germline ends. Here the CDR3 DNA reads TGTGCCAGCACGCTTGCAGGGCTCACAGATACGCAGTATTTT. This encodes CASTLAGLTDTQYF.

The chain recombines TRBV27 with TRBJ1-1, with D hard to call. V was pared by 3 bases and J by 0 bases, with 5 bases between. There are 13 residues in the CDR3. Per the germline V gene, CDR1 is MNHEY and CDR2 is SMNVEV (reference sequence). CDR3: CASSFSVNTEAFF. CDR3 DNA sequence: TGTGCCAGCAGTTTTTCTGTGAACACTGAAGCTTTCTTT.

Note on this clone: Compared with germline, one end of the junction differs, possibly owing to a read error. Other DNA sequences from this sample encode an identical CDR3 as well. This rearrangement joins TRBV10-3 to TRBJ1-1; D remains ambiguous. The germline CDR1 and CDR2 sequences are ENHRY and SYGVKD. This CDR3 contains 15 residues. DNA for the CDR3: TGCGCCATCAGTGAGTCGGCAGATCTGAACACTGAAGCTTTCTTT. Translated: CAISESADLNTEAFF.

This clone was seen a handful of times. The chain combines TRBV6-1 with TRBJ2-3, with a possible D match to TRBD1 (5 bases). Germline V gene data show CDR1 as MNHNS and CDR2 as SASEGT. The CDR3 has 16 residues. With 2 bases removed from V and 2 bases from J, the gap between germline ends came to 14 bases. CDR3 protein: CASSELQGTDTDTQYF. CDR3 DNA sequence: TGTGCCAGCAGTGAACTTCAGGGAACGGACACAGATACGCAGTATTTT.

Here the CDR3 DNA reads TGTGCCAGCAGCTTAGTAGGAAACACCATATATTTT. Protein sequence: CASSLVGNTIYF. The rearrangement uses TRBV7-9 and TRBJ1-3; D is unclear. Germline V CDR1 and CDR2: SEHNR, FQNEAQ (reference sequence). The CDR3 spans 12 residues. V was pared by 1 base and J by 4 bases, with 2 bases between.

This chain connects TRBV6-5 to TRBJ2-5; 8 bases line up with TRBD1. V was pared by 8 bases and J by 4 bases, with 12 bases of the junction left unmatched. CDR3 length: 15 residues. The germline V gene has CDR1 MNHEY and CDR2 SVGAGI. The CDR3 spells CASLDLGGTGETQYF. DNA for the CDR3: TGTGCCAGCCTAGACTTAGGGGGGACAGGAGAGACCCAGTACTTC.

The gene calls are TRBV7-9 and TRBJ1-3, with D perhaps matching TRBD1 (6 bases). V lost 4 bases and J lost 8, with 15 bases in between. The germline V gene encodes CDR1 SEHNR and CDR2 FQNEAQ (reference sequence). The CDR3 loop spans 14 amino acids. The CDR3 nucleotides read TGTGCCAGCAGCTCGAGGACGACAGGAGACACCATATATTTT. This gives the protein CASSSRTTGDTIYF. The entire variable domain, with the rest obtained from reference TRBV7-9 and TRBJ1-3, is as follows: DTGVSQNPRHKITKRGQNVTFRCDPISEHNRLYWYRQTLGQGPEFLTYFQNEAQLEKSRLLSDRFSAERPKGSFSTLEIQRTEQGDSAMYLCASSSRTTGDTIYFGEGSWLTVV.

The rearrangement joins TRBV9 to TRBJ1-6; TRBD1 matches at 7 bases. Trimming at V came to 4 bases and at J to 0 bases, leaving 10 bases not matched to a gene. The length of the CDR3 is 18 residues. Germline V gene sequence: CDR1 SGDLS, CDR2 YYNGEE. The CDR3 region has the DNA TGTGCCAGCAGCCAGAGGGGGGACAGAAGCTCCTATAATTCACCCCTCCACTTT. Residues: CASSQRGDRSSYNSPLHF.

This clone has just a few counts. Other DNA sequences from this sample encode an identical CDR3 as well. The V gene is TRBV5-1, the J gene TRBJ1-3; possible D gene TRBD1, 6 bases. The germline V gene encodes CDR1 SGHRS and CDR2 YFSETQ. CDR3 length: 14 amino acids. Trimming took off 0 bases at V and 4 bases at J, with 8 bases between the two ends. CDR3 DNA: TGCGCCAGCAGCTTGGGCAGGGGCGGAAACACCATATATTTT. This encodes CASSLGRGGNTIYF.

The chain combines TRBV6-5 with TRBJ1-5; 7 nucleotides match TRBD1. This CDR3 region has 13 residues. J lost 5 bases, V lost 6 bases, and 4 bases had no gene match. Germline lookup yields CDR1 MNHEY and CDR2 SVGAGI. The CDR3 sequence is CASRTGDHQPQHF. CDR3 DNA sequence: TGTGCCAGCAGAACAGGGGACCATCAGCCCCAGCATTTT.

The rearrangement joins TRBV28 to TRBJ1-1; 12 bases fit TRBD1. Germline loops: CDR1 MDHEN, CDR2 SYDVKM. This CDR3 is 15 amino acids long. V lost 5 bases to trimming and J lost 6 bases; unmatched junction nucleotides: 7. The CDR3 sequence is CASSSPGQGAAEAFF. CDR3 DNA sequence: TGTGCCAGCAGTAGCCCGGGACAGGGGGCCGCTGAAGCTTTCTTT.